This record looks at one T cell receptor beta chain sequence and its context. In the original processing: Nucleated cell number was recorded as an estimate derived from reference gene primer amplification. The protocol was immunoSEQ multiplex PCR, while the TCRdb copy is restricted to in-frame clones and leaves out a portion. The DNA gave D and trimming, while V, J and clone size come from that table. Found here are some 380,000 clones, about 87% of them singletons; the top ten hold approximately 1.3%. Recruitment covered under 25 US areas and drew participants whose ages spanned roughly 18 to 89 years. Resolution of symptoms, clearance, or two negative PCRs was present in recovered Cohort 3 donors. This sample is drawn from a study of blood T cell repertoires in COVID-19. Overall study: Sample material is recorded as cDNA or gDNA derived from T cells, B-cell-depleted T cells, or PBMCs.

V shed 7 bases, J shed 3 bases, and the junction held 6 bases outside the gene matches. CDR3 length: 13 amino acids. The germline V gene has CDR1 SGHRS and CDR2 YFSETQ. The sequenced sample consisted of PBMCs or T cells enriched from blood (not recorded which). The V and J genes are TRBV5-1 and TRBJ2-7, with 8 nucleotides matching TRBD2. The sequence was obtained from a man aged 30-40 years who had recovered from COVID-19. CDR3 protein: CASGTGGFYEQYF. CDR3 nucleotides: TGCGCCAGCGGCACGGGGGGGTTCTACGAGCAGTACTTC.